This TCR beta chain derives from a study of long-term antiretroviral therapy in people with HIV. The run of the v3.0 immunoSEQ assay was at survey level. Clones were read by immunoSEQ multiplex PCR, and TCRdb kept only the in-frame ones, dropping some. This repertoire shows about 33,000 clones, 65% to 85% found once; its top ten account for approximately 8%. Sequences were derived from unsorted PBMCs, sampled 3.1 years after starting antiretroviral therapy. The sequence derives from a woman aged 45-65 years with HIV.

CDR3 DNA: TGCAGTGCTAATTACGAGCAGTACGTC. Encoded protein: CSANYEQYV. The J gene is TRBJ2-7, the V gene TRBV20-1; D is unresolved. CDR3 length: 9 residues. The ends were cut back, 4 bases at V and 4 bases at J, with 2 bases in the middle. CDR1 and CDR2 from the germline V gene are DFQATT and SNEGSKA (reference sequence).